The clone carrying this T cell receptor beta chain was seen a single time. Using immunoSEQ multiplex PCR, the repertoire was profiled, and TCRdb retains in-frame clones only, with some absent. The sample includes some 45,000 clones, roughly 86% of them seen just once. The sample comes from a study of OX40 agonist ivuxolimab in advanced cancers. Looking at the study overall: Of the patients, three showed partial responses, one with hepatocellular carcinoma and two with cutaneous melanoma.

This CDR3 has 13 residues. Germline V gives CDR1 SGHAT, CDR2 FQNNGV. Between the trimmed V and J ends, which lost 4 bases and 1 base, there was a span of 5 bases. Patients were ineligible given autoimmune disease history or systemic immunosuppression. The sample here was CD4+ or CD8+ T cells sorted from blood, taken in a trial of the OX40 agonist ivuxolimab. The rearrangement joins TRBV11-2 to TRBJ1-5; the D gene is possibly TRBD1 (5 bases). This sequence originates from an adult with an advanced solid tumor such as melanoma, head and neck, liver or kidney cancer. The CDR3 reads CASSWGSNQPQHF. The CDR3 region has the DNA TGTGCCAGCAGCTGGGGGAGCAATCAGCCCCAGCATTTT.